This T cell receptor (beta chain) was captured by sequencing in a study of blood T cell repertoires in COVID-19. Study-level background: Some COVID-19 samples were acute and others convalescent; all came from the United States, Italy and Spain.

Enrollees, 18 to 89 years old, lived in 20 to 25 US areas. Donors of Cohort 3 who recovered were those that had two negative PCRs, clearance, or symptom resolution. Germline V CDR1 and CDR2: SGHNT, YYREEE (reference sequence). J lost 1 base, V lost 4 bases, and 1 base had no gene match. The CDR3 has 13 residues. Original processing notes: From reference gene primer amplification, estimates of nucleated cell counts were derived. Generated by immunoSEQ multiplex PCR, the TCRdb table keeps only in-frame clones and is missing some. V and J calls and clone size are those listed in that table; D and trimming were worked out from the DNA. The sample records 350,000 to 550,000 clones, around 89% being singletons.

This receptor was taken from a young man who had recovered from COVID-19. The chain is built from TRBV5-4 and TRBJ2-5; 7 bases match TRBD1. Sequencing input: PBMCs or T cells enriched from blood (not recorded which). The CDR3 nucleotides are TGTGCCAGCAGCAGGACAGGCCAAGAGACCCAGTACTTC. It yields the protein CASSRTGQETQYF.